The 5 T cell receptor beta chains presented below share a single source sample, sequenced in a study of CXCR3-negative and CXCR3-positive naive CD8 T cells. UMI-labeled TRB cDNA libraries were prepared by 5' RACE. TCRdb reprocessed the 5' RACE reads, with one entry per CDR3 protein and no DNA. Recorded for this sample: tens of thousands of distinct CDR3 sequences. Sequencing was carried out using memory CD8+ T cells from blood. The receptors here all came from a human donor in good health. Some clones in this sample may be carry-over from other donors' samples.

The chain employs TRBV14 and TRBJ2-7; TCRdb names TRBD2, which stays unverified in the absence of DNA. CDR3 length equals 15 residues. Germline CDR1 SGHDN, CDR2 FVKESK. The CDR3 is CASSQVSAGGLEQYF.

J is TRBJ2-5 and V is TRBV5-5; with no DNA, the TCRdb D assignment of TRBD1 cannot be verified. The germline gives CDR1 SGHKS, CDR2 YYEKEE (reference sequence). This CDR3 region has 14 residues. The CDR3 spells CASSLWGAPETQYF.

This rearrangement joins TRBV12-3 or TRBV12-4 to TRBJ1-5. The CDR3 covers 15 residues. This CDR3 is CASTSWDGLNQPQHF.

V is TRBV11-3 and J is TRBJ2-7; the TCRdb call, TRBD2, lacks DNA for checking. The CDR3 extends over 16 amino acids. Germline CDR1 SGHNT, CDR2 YENEEA. CDR3 sequence reads: CASSQYGGSGSYEQYF.

The chain carries TRBV20-1 and TRBJ2-1. The CDR3 contains 12 residues. CDR1 is DFQATT and CDR2 is SNEGSKA in the germline V gene (reference sequence). CDR3 loop: CSARDVGNEQFF.